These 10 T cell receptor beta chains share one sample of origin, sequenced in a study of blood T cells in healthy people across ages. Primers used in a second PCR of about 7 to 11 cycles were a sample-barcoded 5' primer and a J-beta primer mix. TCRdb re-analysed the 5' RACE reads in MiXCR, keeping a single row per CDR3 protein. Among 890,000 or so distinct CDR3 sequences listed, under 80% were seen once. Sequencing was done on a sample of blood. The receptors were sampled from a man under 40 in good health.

The DNA for the CDR3 is TGCGCCAGCAGCCAAGATCAGGCAGGAAGTGGGGAGACCCAGTACTTC. Translated, it gives CASSQDQAGSGETQYF. The chain combines TRBV4-3 with TRBJ2-5; no firm D call. Germline values: CDR1 LGHNA, CDR2 YSLEER. The CDR3 is 16 amino acids. V lost 0 bases and J 5 bases, leaving 16 bases between the germline ends.

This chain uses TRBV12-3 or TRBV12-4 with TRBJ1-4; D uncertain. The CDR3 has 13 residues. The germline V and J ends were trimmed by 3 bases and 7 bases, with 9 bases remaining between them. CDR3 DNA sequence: TGTGCCAGCAGTTTGGACCAGCGTGAAAAACTGTTTTTT. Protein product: CASSLDQREKLFF.

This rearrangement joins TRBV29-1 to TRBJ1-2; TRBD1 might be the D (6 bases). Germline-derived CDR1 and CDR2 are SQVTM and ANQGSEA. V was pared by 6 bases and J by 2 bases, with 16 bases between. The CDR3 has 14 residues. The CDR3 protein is CSVAQGAWNYGYTF. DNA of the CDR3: TGCAGCGTCGCACAGGGCGCGTGGAACTATGGCTACACCTTC.

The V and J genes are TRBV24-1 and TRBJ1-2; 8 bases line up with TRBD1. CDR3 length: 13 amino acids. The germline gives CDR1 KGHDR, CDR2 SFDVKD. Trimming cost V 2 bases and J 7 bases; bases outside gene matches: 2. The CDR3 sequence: CATSDWDRRGYTF. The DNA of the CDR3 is TGTGCCACCAGTGATTGGGACAGGCGTGGCTACACCTTC.

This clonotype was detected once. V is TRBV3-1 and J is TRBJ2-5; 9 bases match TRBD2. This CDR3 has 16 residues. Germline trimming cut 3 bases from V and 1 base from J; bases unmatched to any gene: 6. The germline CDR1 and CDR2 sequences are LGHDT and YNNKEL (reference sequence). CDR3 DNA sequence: TGTGCCAGCAGCCAGATACGCGGGGGGGCCCAAGAGACCCAGTACTTC. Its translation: CASSQIRGGAQETQYF.

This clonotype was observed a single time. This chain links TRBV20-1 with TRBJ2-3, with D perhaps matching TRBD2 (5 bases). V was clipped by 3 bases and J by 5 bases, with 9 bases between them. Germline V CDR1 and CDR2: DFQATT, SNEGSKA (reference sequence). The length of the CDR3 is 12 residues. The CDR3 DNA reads TGCAGTGCTAGCCTCCGGGGAGATACGCAGTATTTT. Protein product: CSASLRGDTQYF.

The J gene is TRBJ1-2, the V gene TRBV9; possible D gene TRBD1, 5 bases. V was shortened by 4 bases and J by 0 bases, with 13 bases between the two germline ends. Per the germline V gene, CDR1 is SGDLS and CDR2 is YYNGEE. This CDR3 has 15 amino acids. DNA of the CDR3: TGTGCCAGCAGCTTCCGGGGCACAGCTAACTATGGCTACACCTTC. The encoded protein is CASSFRGTANYGYTF.

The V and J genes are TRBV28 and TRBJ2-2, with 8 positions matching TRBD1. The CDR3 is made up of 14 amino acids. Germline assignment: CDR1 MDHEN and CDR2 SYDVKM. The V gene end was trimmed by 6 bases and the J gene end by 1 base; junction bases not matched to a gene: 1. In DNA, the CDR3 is TGTGCCAGCAGAGGACAGGGGAACACCGGGGAGCTGTTTTTT. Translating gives CASRGQGNTGELFF.

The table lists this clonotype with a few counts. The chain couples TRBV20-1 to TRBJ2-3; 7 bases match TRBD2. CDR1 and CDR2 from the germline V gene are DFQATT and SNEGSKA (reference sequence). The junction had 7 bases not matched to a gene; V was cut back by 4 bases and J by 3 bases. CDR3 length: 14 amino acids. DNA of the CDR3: TGCAGTGCTACTCTAAGCGGGGAGACAGATACGCAGTATTTT. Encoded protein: CSATLSGETDTQYF.

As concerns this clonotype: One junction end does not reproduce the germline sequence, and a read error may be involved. In DNA form, the CDR3 reads TGTGCCGCCAGCAGGGACGGCATCACCGGGGAGCTGTTTTTT. This encodes CAASRDGITGELFF. The chain uses TRBV15 and TRBJ2-2; perhaps D is TRBD1 or TRBD2 (5 bases each). Germline values: CDR1 LNHNV, CDR2 YYDKDF (reference sequence). The CDR3 totals 14 residues.